This T cell receptor beta chain was identified during a study of shared clonotypes between healthy human individuals (dated by TCRdb to about 2020). For the wider study: A couple of women and a few men aged 18 to 49 years were included in the cohort. To estimate repertoire size and how much clonotype sharing occurs between individuals, the study deeply sequenced the blood TCR repertoires of several healthy adults. Leukapheresis yielded between about 0.94 and 8.9 billion PBMCs per donor. For each donor, three plates each were used for CD4 naive and CD4 memory, two plates were used for CD8 naive, and one plate was used for CD8 memory. To increase sequencing depth and limit assay-specific biases, TCR repertoire library preparation and sequencing were carried out by different laboratories using diverse techniques. General study outcomes and caveats: Based on pairwise subsampling, the degree of clonotype sharing among donors was expected to be affected by sequencing depth. Even with the large sequencing depth, rarefaction of the sorted-subset datasets indicated that sequencing was incomplete. Because the study included only a small number of donors, the genetic and exposure-history diversity represented was limited. About 5% of naive CD4, 3.5% of naive CD8, 2% to 2.5% of memory CD4, and around 0.4% of memory CD8 clonotypes were shared across several donors. Naive subsets generally had larger estimated clonotype richness than memory subsets did. Compared with non-shared clonotypes, clonotypes shared by all four sorted-subset donors had higher generation probabilities. Sampling was restricted to blood, and TCR repertoires in tissues likely differ from the TCR repertoires found in blood.

This clone showed up just once. Its antigen target is currently unknown. No qualities accompany the bases; no much larger clone lies one base away. The identical CDR3 is also encoded by other nucleotide sequences in the sample. TCR CDR3 regions were amplified from genomic DNA by multiplex PCR using the deep immunoSEQ assay. Genomic DNA extracted from each cell subset was distributed evenly over all wells of several immunoSEQ 96-well plates, and each plate served as one replicate. For sorted subsets, each replicate PCR was loaded with 200 ng genomic DNA, equivalent to 30,000 or so T cell genomes. Purified libraries were quantified with a Qubit 3.0 fluorometer, sized on a Bioanalyzer 2100, and re-quantified with the KAPA Library Quantification kit. Every immunoSEQ 96-well plate was sequenced on a separate single-read 150-cycle Illumina NextSeq 550 flow cell. On the study's bioinformatics: Because only junctional sequences without quality scores were contained in the immunoSEQ output, filtering matching that applied to full-length reads could not be performed. To assign V/J genes and CDR3, sequences were annotated using PyIR, a Python wrapper for IgBLAST v1.9, with IMGT germline references. Reads were removed for weak V/J assignments (E-value above 1e-6), missing CDR3, stop codons, out-of-frame junctions, or ambiguous translated residues. V3J clonotypes were defined as sequences sharing the same inferred V gene, J gene, and CDR3 amino acid sequence. Percentage overlap between repertoires was computed as shared unique clonotypes divided by the size of the smaller repertoire. RTK rarefaction, the Chao1 estimator, and Recon v2.1 estimates of unobserved clonotypes were used to assess repertoire richness. Generation probabilities for all TCRbeta clonotypes obtained by the gDNA method from a handful of donors were computed using OLGA. TCRdb took this table from immuneACCESS and kept in-frame rearrangements with V and J called. Such tables lack part of the clones; where checked against another copy, unresolved V genes explain under half of the gap, and the rest is unexplained. That table is the source of V, J and clone size, and D and trimming were worked out from the DNA. This sample lists approximately 2.5 million clones; just over 90% were detected once. The ten largest clones take up about 0.13% of the sample.

The donors were healthy, HIV-negative adults with no recently reported acute infections or vaccinations. All donors were Caucasian adults living in Nashville, Tennessee, USA. CD4+ T cells were enriched by magnetic negative selection, after which naive cells were positively selected on CD45RA and the negative fraction was taken as the memory subset. Blood was collected by leukapheresis, and PBMCs were isolated by Ficoll-Histopaque density gradient centrifugation and then cryopreserved in liquid nitrogen vapor phase. Analytical flow cytometry was used to check the purity and quantity of each magnetically sorted T cell population. From each sorted fraction, genomic DNA was isolated and quantified by UV absorbance on a Nanodrop 2000c. The junction shows trimming of 3 bases on V and 4 bases on J, and the gene matches do not reach 3 bases of it. Per the germline V gene (reference sequence), SGHNT is the CDR1 and YYREEE is the CDR2. The CDR3 contains 14 residues, cysteine and phenylalanine counted. Only the CDR3 DNA is retained, 42 bases long and in frame from the first base.

The sequence joins TRBV5-4 to TRBJ2-7; TRBD1 agrees with 11 junctional bases. This TCR was recovered from a man aged 18 to 29 in good health. The sequencing input was naive CD4+ T cells sorted from blood. The sample's cell subset or site, from its label and the paper: CD45RA+ positively selected. DNA sequence: TGTGCCAGCAGCTCCGGGACAGGGGGTTACGAGCAGTACTTC. It translates to CASSSGTGGYEQYF.